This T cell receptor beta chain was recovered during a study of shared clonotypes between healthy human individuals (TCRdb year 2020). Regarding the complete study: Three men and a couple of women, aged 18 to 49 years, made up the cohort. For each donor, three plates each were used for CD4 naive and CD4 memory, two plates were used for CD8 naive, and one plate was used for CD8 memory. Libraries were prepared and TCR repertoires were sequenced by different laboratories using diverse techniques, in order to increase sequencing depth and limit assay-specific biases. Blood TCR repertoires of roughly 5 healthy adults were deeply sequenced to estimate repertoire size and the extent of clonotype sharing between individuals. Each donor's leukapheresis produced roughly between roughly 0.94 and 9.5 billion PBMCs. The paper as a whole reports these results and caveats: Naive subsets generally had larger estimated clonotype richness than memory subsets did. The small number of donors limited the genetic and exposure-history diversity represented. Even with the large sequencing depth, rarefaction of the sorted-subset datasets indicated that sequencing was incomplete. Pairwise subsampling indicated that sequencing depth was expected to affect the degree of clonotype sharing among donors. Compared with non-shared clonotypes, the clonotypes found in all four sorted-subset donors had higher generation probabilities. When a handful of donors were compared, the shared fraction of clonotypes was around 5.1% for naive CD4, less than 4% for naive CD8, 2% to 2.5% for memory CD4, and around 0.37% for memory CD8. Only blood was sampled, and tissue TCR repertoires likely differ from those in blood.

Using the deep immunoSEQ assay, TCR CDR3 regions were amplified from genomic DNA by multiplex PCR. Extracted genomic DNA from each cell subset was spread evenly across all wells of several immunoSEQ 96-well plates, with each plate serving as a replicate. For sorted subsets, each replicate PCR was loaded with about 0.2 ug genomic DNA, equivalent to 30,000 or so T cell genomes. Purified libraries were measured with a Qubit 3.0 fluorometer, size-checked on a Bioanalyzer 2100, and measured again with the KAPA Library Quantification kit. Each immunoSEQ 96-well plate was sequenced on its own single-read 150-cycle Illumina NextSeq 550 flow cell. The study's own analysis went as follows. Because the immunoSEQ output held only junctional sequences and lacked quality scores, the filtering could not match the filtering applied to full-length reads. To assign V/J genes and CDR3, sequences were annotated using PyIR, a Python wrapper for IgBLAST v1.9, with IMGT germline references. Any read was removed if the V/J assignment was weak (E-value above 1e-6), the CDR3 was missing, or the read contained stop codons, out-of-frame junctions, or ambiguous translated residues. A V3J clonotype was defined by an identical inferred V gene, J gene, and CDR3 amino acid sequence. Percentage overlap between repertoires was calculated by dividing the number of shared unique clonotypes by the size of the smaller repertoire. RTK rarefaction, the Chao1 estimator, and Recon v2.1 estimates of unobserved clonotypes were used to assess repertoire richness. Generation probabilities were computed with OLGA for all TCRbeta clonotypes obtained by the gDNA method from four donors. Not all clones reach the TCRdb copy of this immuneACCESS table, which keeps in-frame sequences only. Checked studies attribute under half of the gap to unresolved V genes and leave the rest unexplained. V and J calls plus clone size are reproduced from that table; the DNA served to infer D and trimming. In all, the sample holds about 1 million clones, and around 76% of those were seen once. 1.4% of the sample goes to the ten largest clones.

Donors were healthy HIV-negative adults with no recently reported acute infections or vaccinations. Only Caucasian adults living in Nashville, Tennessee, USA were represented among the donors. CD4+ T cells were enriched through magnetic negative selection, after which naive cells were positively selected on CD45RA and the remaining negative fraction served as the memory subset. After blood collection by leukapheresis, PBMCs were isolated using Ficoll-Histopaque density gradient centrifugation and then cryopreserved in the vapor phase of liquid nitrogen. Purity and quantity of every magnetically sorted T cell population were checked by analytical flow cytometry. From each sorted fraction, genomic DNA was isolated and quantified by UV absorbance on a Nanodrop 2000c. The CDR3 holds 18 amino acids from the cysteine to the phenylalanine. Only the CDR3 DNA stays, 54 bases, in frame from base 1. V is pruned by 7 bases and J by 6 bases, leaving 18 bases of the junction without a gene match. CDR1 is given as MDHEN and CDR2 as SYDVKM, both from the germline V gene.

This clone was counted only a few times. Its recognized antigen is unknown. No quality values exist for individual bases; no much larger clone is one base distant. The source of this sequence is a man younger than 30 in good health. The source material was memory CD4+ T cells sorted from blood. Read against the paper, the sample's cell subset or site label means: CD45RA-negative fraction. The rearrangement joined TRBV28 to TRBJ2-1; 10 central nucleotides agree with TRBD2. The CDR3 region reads CASTLRTSGKDRRNEQFF. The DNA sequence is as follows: TGTGCCAGCACCCTGCGGACTAGCGGAAAGGACCGTCGCAATGAGCAGTTCTTC.